One and the same sample provided the 10 T cell receptor beta chains below, sequenced in a study of long-term antiretroviral therapy in people with HIV. The run of the v3.0 immunoSEQ assay was at survey level. Sequencing was performed with immunoSEQ multiplex PCR; in TCRdb, only in-frame clones are kept and a portion is missing. The profile shows around 14,000 clones, over 70% of them singletons. Here the sequenced sample was unsorted PBMCs, taken 1.3 years before starting antiretroviral therapy. All receptors derive from a man aged 40-49 years with HIV.

V is TRBV10-3 and J is TRBJ2-7, with D perhaps matching TRBD2 (6 bases). The CDR3 is made up of 14 amino acids. V lost 2 bases, J lost 3 bases, and 11 bases lay in between. CDR1 is ENHRY, CDR2 SYGVKD, per germline. The CDR3 DNA follows: TGTGCCATCAGTGAGACGACCGGGGGCTACGAGCAGTACTTC. Residues: CAISETTGGYEQYF.

The chain links TRBV11-2 to TRBJ2-1; D may be TRBD2 (7 bases). From germline, CDR1 is SGHAT and CDR2 FQNNGV. Trimming took off 5 bases at V and 8 bases at J, with 16 bases between the two ends. The CDR3 length is 14 residues. The CDR3 bases are TGTGCCAGCAGCCCATCTGGGGGGGCGTATGAGCAGTTCTTC. Encoded protein: CASSPSGGAYEQFF.

For the CDR3, the DNA is TGTGCCAGCAGCCCCTCCGGGTTCGCGGGGGAGACCCAGTACTTC. It is translated as CASSPSGFAGETQYF. The genes are TRBV9 and TRBJ2-5, with D possibly being TRBD2 (6 bases). Germline V gives CDR1 SGDLS, CDR2 YYNGEE. This CDR3 contains 15 residues. V gave up 4 bases and J gave up 5 bases, with 18 bases separating them.

The chain links TRBV10-3 to TRBJ2-7; TRBD2 aligns across 13 bases. CDR3 length equals 13 residues. Germline assignment: CDR1 ENHRY and CDR2 SYGVKD. V lost 10 bases to trimming and J lost 3 bases; unmatched junction nucleotides: 3. CDR3 nucleotides: TGTGCCACTAGACTAGCGGGGGGCTACGAGCAGTACTTC. As protein: CATRLAGGYEQYF.

This chain links TRBV27 with TRBJ2-3, with 9 bases aligning to TRBD1. The CDR3 is 16 residues long. Germline V CDR1 and CDR2: MNHEY, SMNVEV (reference sequence). Losses at the gene ends were 3 bases for V and 1 base for J; bases not matched to a gene: 5. CDR3 amino acids: CASSFNRGLGTDTQYF. Written as DNA, the CDR3 is TGTGCCAGCAGTTTCAACAGGGGGCTAGGCACAGATACGCAGTATTTT.

The chain recombines TRBV30 with TRBJ2-3, with TRBD1 matching over 7 bases. From germline, CDR1 is GTSNPN and CDR2 SVGIG (reference sequence). Trimming cost V 0 bases and J 0 bases; bases outside gene matches: 6. The CDR3 runs to 16 residues. CDR3 loop: CAWSVGRGLSTDTQYF. CDR3 nucleotides: TGTGCCTGGAGTGTTGGAAGGGGGCTTAGCACAGATACGCAGTATTTT.

V usage is TRBV6-1 and J usage is TRBJ1-1; D gene uncertain. Trimming shortened V by 7 bases and J by 1 base, and 13 bases separated the two germline ends. The germline gives CDR1 MNHNS, CDR2 SASEGT. This CDR3 region has 14 residues. The CDR3 protein is CASMLALRNTEAFF. The DNA for the CDR3 is TGTGCCAGCATGCTGGCACTTAGGAACACTGAAGCTTTCTTT.

The chain employs TRBV5-6 and TRBJ1-3, with a weak D call TRBD1 (6 bases). CDR1 is SGHDT and CDR2 is YYEEEE in the germline V gene. CDR3 length equals 15 residues. V lost 1 base, J lost 4 bases, and 12 bases lay in between. CDR3 loop: CASSLTGRVGNTIYF. The CDR3 DNA reads as TGTGCCAGCAGCTTGACAGGGAGGGTCGGAAACACCATATATTTT.

This clone was counted once. The gene calls are TRBV6-4 and TRBJ1-1; D might be TRBD1 (6 bases). Trimming cost V 8 bases and J 1 base, with 11 bases left between them. Germline-derived CDR1 and CDR2 are MRHNA and SNTAGT. This CDR3 has 13 residues. This CDR3 reads CASRRGQNTEAFF. Here the CDR3 DNA reads TGTGCCAGCCGGCGGGGACAGAACACTGAAGCTTTCTTT.

Here the CDR3 reads CASSPPSLGTYEQYF. The CDR3 DNA is TGTGCCAGCTCACCACCCTCCCTCGGAACCTACGAGCAGTACTTC. The rearrangement uses TRBV18 and TRBJ2-7; D unclear. V lost 0 bases, J lost 2 bases, and 11 bases lay in between. The CDR3 runs 15 residues. The germline V gene has CDR1 KGHSH and CDR2 LQKENI.